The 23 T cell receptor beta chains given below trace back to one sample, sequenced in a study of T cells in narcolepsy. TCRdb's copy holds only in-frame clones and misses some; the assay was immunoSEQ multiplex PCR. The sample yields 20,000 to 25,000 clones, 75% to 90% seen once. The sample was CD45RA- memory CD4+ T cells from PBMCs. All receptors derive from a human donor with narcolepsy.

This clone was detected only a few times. The CDR3: CASSLYREGHGYTF. CDR3 sequence (DNA): TGTGCCAGCAGCTTGTATCGGGAGGGACATGGCTACACCTTC. The chain has TRBV5-4 and TRBJ1-2; perhaps TRBD1 as D (5 bases). Trimming took 1 base from V and 6 from J, leaving 13 bases between them. Germline-derived CDR1 and CDR2 are SGHNT and YYREEE (reference sequence). CDR3 length: 14 residues.

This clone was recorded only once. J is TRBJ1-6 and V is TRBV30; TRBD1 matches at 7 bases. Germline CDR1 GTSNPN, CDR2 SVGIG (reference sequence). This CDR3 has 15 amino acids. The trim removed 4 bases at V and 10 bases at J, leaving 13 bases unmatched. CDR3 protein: CAWKRTGQSGSPLHF. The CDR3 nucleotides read TGTGCCTGGAAAAGGACGGGACAGAGTGGCTCACCCCTCCACTTT. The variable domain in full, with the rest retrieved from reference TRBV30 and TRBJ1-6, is SQTIHQWPATLVQPVGSPLSLECTVEGTSNPNLYWYRQAAGRGLQLLFYSVGIGQISSEVPQNLSASRPQDRQFILSSKKLLLSDSGFYLCAWKRTGQSGSPLHFGNGTRLTVT.

CDR3 in DNA: TGTGCCAGCACTGCCGGGACTAGCGGGAGTAATGAGCAGTTCTTC. Translated, it gives CASTAGTSGSNEQFF. This sequence joins TRBV5-8 and TRBJ2-1; the match to TRBD2 covers 14 bases. V lost 6 bases, J lost 7 bases, and 6 bases stayed unmatched. This CDR3 spans 15 amino acids. CDR1 SGHTS and CDR2 YDEGEE come from the germline V gene.

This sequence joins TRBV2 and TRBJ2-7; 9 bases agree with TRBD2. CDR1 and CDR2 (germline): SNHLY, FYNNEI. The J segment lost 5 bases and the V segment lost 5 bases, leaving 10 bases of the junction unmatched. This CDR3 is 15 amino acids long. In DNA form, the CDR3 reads TGTGCCAGCAGTACTCGGCTAGCGGGACGGGACGAGCAGTACTTC. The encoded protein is CASSTRLAGRDEQYF.

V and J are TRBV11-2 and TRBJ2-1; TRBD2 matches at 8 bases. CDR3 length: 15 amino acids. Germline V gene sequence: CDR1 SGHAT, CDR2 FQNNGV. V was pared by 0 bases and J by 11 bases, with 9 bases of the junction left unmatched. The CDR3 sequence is CASSLDGSGAAKQFF. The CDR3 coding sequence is TGTGCCAGCAGCTTAGACGGTAGCGGGGCCGCGAAGCAGTTCTTC.

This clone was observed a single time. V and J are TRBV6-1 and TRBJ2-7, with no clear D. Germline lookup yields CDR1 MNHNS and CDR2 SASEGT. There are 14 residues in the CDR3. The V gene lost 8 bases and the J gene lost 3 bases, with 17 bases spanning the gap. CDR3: CASLADSRFYEQYF. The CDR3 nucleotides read TGTGCCAGCTTGGCAGACTCCCGTTTCTACGAGCAGTACTTC.

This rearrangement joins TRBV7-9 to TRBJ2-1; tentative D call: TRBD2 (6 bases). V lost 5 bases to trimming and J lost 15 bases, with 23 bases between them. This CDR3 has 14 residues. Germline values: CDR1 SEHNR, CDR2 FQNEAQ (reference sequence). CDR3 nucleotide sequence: TGTGCCAGCAGCCCCGCCCTCGGACTATCGGTTGGGTTCTTC. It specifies CASSPALGLSVGFF.

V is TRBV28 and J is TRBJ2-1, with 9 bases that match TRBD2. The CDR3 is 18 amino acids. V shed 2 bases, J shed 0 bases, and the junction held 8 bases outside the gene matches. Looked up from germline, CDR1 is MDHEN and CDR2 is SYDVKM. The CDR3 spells CASSLVTSGFSSYNEQFF. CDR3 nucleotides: TGTGCCAGCAGTTTAGTGACTAGCGGTTTCAGCTCCTACAATGAGCAGTTCTTC.

In DNA, the CDR3 is TGTGCCAGCAGTATGACCCCGCGGGGGGAGGATGAAAAACTGTTTTTT. Its protein is CASSMTPRGEDEKLFF. The gene calls are TRBV27 and TRBJ1-4, with D maybe TRBD1 (5 bases). V was trimmed by 5 bases and J by 6 bases, leaving 19 bases between them. The CDR3 has 16 residues. The germline CDR1 and CDR2 sequences are MNHEY and SMNVEV (reference sequence).

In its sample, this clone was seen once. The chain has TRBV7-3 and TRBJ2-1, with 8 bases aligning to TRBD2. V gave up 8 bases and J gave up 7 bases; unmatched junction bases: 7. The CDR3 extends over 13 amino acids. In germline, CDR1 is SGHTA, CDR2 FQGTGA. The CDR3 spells CASGSGRGNEQFF. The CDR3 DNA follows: TGTGCCAGCGGGAGCGGGAGAGGAAATGAGCAGTTCTTC.

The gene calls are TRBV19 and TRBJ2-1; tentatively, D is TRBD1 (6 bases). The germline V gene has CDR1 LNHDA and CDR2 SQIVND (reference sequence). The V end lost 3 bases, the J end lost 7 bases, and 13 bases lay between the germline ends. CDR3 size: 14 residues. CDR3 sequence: CASSILSQGNEQFF. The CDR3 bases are TGTGCCAGTAGTATCCTATCCCAGGGGAATGAGCAGTTCTTC.

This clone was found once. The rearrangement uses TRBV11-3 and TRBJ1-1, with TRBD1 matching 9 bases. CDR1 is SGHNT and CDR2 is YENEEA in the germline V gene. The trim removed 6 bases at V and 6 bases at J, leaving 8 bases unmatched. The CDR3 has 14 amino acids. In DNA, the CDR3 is TGTGCCAGCAGTACAGGGGGCGCTTACGCTGAAGCTTTCTTT. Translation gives CASSTGGAYAEAFF.

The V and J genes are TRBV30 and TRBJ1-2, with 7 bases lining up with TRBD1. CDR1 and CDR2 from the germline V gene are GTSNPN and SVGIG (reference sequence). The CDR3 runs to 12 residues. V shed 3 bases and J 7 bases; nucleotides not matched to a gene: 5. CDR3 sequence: CAWSQDRVGYTF. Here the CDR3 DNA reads TGTGCCTGGAGCCAAGACAGGGTTGGCTACACCTTC.

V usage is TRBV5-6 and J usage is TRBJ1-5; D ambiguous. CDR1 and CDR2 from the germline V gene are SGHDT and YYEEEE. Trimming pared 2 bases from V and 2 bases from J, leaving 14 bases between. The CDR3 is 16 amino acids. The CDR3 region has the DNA TGTGCCAGCAGCTTTCTCGGAAATGGAGGCAATCAGCCCCAGCATTTT. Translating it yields CASSFLGNGGNQPQHF. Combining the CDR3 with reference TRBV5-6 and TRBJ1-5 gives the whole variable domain DAGVTQSPTHLIKTRGQQVTLRCSPKSGHDTVSWYQQALGQGPQFIFQYYEEEERQRGNFPDRFSGHQFPNYSSELNVNALLLGDSALYLCASSFLGNGGNQPQHFGDGTRLSIL.

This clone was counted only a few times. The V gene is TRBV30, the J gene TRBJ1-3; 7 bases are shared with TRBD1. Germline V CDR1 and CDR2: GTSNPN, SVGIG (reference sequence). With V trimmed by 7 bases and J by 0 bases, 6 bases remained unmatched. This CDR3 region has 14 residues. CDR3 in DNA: TGTGCCTCGGGTGCAGGGGGCTCTGGAAACACCATATATTTT. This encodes CASGAGGSGNTIYF.

CDR3 amino acids: CASSAGLPSTDTQYF. DNA for the CDR3: TGCGCCAGCAGCGCGGGACTACCCTCCACAGATACGCAGTATTTT. V usage is TRBV5-1 and J usage is TRBJ2-3; 7 bases agree with TRBD2. The junction had 7 bases not matched to a gene; V was cut back by 4 bases and J by 2 bases. The germline gives CDR1 SGHRS, CDR2 YFSETQ. The length of the CDR3 is 15 residues.

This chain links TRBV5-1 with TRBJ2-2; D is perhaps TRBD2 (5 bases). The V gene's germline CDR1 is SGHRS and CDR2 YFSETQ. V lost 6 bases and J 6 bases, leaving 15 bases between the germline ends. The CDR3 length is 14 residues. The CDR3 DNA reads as TGCGCCAGCACGTCAAGCTGGGGAGCCGGGGAGCTGTTTTTT. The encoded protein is CASTSSWGAGELFF.

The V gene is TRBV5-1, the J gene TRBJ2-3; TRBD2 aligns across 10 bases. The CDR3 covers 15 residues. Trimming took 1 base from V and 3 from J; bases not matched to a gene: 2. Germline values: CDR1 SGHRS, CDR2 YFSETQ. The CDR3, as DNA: TGCGCCAGCAGCTTGAGGGGACTAGCGACAGATACGCAGTATTTT. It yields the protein CASSLRGLATDTQYF.

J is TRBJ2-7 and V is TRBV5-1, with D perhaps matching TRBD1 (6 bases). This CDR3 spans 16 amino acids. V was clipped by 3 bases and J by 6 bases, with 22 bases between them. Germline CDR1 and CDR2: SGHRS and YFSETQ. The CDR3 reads CASSSGSGATSGEQYF. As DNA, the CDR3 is TGCGCCAGCAGCTCAGGATCAGGGGCCACCTCGGGCGAGCAGTACTTC. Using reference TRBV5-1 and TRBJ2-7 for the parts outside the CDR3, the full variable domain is KAGVTQTPRYLIKTRGQQVTLSCSPISGHRSVSWYQQTPGQGLQFLFEYFSETQRNKGNFPGRFSGRQFSNSRSEMNVSTLELGDSALYLCASSSGSGATSGEQYFGPGTRLTVT.

The CDR3 DNA reads as TGTGCCAGCTCACCTATATCGGGGGGGTCAGGAGAGACCCAGTACTTC. This gives the protein CASSPISGGSGETQYF. The chain employs TRBV18 and TRBJ2-5, with 8 bases matching TRBD2. The CDR3 consists of 16 residues. V gave up 3 bases and J gave up 4 bases; unmatched junction bases: 10. Germline V gene lookup returns CDR1 KGHSH and CDR2 LQKENI.

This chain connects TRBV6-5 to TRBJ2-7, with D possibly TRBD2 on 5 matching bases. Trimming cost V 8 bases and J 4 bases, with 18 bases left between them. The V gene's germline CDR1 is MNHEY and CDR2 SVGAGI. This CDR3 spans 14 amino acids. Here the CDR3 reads CASSRTSSSYEQYF. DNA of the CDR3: TGTGCCAGCTCTCGGACTTCGTCGTCTTACGAGCAGTACTTC.

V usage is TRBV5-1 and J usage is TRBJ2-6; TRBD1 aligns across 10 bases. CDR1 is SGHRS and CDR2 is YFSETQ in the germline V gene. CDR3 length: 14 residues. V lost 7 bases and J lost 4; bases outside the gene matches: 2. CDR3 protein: CASGQGDGANVLTF. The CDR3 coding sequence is TGCGCCAGCGGACAGGGGGACGGGGCCAACGTCCTGACTTTC.

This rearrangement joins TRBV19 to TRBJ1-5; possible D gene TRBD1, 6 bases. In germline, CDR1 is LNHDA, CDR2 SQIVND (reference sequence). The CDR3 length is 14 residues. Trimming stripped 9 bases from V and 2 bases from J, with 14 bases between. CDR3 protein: CASQGRGGNQPQHF. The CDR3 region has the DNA TGTGCCAGCCAGGGGCGCGGTGGCAATCAGCCCCAGCATTTT.